Listed here are 5 T cell receptor beta chains from one sample, sequenced in a study of T-cell memory formation after mild COVID-19. Via MiXCR, TCRdb re-called the 5' RACE reads, giving one row per CDR3 protein. Of 300,000 or so distinct CDR3 sequences in the sample, about 17% were seen once. The sequenced sample was PBMCs or a T cell subset sorted from them (not recorded which). The origin of the receptors is a young man who had mild COVID-19 (a few samples of this study predate the infection). Cell type and time point are not known.

This clonotype has only a few counts. The chain is built from TRBV7-8 and TRBJ1-1; 7 bases match TRBD1. V trimming: 7 bases; J trimming: 11 bases; junction bases outside the gene matches: 7. The CDR3 spans 11 residues. The germline V gene encodes CDR1 SGHVS and CDR2 FQNEAQ. CDR3 protein: CASTRGRRAFF. CDR3 coding DNA: TGTGCCAGCACCAGGGGGAGGAGGGCTTTCTTT.

This clonotype has more than one count but fewer than ten. This rearrangement joins TRBV7-2 to TRBJ1-2, with D unclear. Trimming pared 2 bases from V and 4 bases from J, leaving 14 bases between. Looked up from germline, CDR1 is SGHTA and CDR2 is FQGNSA. The CDR3 covers 15 residues. The CDR3 nucleotides read TGTGCCAGCAGCTTAAATTCGGAGTCCTCCTATGGCTACACCTTC. Residues: CASSLNSESSYGYTF.

This clonotype was detected only a few times. The chain combines TRBV6-2 or TRBV6-3 with TRBJ2-3, with 8 bases aligning to TRBD2. Germline CDR1 reads MNHEY; CDR2 reads SVGEGT. With 8 bases clipped from V and 1 base from J, the junction kept 11 bases outside the gene matches. The CDR3 contains 16 residues. CDR3 in DNA: TGTGCCAGCGGGGCGCGGGAGGTTTTTGGCACAGATACGCAGTATTTT. Translating gives CASGAREVFGTDTQYF.

The chain employs TRBV2 and TRBJ2-4, with 14 bases that match TRBD2. Germline loops: CDR1 SNHLY, CDR2 FYNNEI. The CDR3 loop spans 16 amino acids. The trim removed 6 bases at V and 8 bases at J, leaving 9 bases unmatched. The chain's CDR3 is CASRDGTSGGGDIQYF. As DNA, the CDR3 is TGTGCCAGCAGGGACGGGACTAGCGGGGGCGGGGACATTCAGTACTTC.

A few counts support this clonotype. This chain uses TRBV7-2 with TRBJ2-7; the D is unclear. The CDR3 loop spans 14 amino acids. The germline V gene has CDR1 SGHTA and CDR2 FQGNSA. V dropped 5 bases and J dropped 6 bases, with 17 bases sitting between them. The CDR3 bases are TGTGCCAGCAGCCCAATATCCCCCTGGGGCGAGCAGTACTTC. Its protein product is CASSPISPWGEQYF.